Below are 7 T cell receptor beta chains sequenced from a single sample in a study of identical twins. TCRdb re-called the 5' RACE reads through MiXCR, storing one row per CDR3 protein. Among 240,000 or so distinct CDR3 sequences, 12% were seen once, and the ten largest hold 4%. These data are also associated with another study on yellow fever vaccine responses in identical twins.

The sequencing input was memory (CD45RO+) T cells sorted from blood. The receptor source for this set is a young woman in good health.

The CDR3 loop is CASSSPLDRGRGKTEAFF. The CDR3 bases are TGTGCCAGCAGTTCCCCACTTGACAGGGGGCGCGGTAAAACTGAAGCTTTCTTT. The gene calls are TRBV27 and TRBJ1-1; 10 bases match TRBD1. The germline CDR1 and CDR2 sequences are MNHEY and SMNVEV (reference sequence). The V segment lost 4 bases and the J segment 5 bases; nucleotides outside the gene matches: 16. The CDR3 runs 18 residues.

This clonotype was counted many times. This chain's CDR3 is CASSPTDTGELFF. CDR3 bases: TGTGCCAGCTCACCGACAGACACCGGGGAGCTGTTTTTT. V gene TRBV18 combines with J gene TRBJ2-2, with a possible D match to TRBD1 (5 bases). Trimming left V 3 bases short and J 3 bases short, with 5 bases between. CDR1 and CDR2 from the germline V gene are KGHSH and LQKENI. This CDR3 has 13 amino acids.

Many counts were recorded for this clonotype. This sequence joins TRBV5-5 and TRBJ2-5; 7 bases fit TRBD2. Looked up from germline, CDR1 is SGHKS and CDR2 is YYEKEE (reference sequence). CDR3 length: 13 amino acids. The V gene end was trimmed by 3 bases and the J gene end by 3 bases; junction bases not matched to a gene: 2. CDR3 nucleotides: TGTGCCAGCAGCTGGGGACTAAAAGAGACCCAGTACTTC. It is translated as CASSWGLKETQYF.

The rearrangement joins TRBV30 to TRBJ2-1, with D tentatively TRBD2 (5 bases). Trimming stripped 2 bases from V and 3 bases from J, with 14 bases between. CDR3 length equals 15 residues. In germline, CDR1 is GTSNPN, CDR2 SVGIG (reference sequence). CDR3 residues: CAWSWASGLYNEQFF. The CDR3 DNA sequence: TGTGCCTGGAGTTGGGCCAGCGGACTCTACAATGAGCAGTTCTTC.

The rearrangement uses TRBV12-3 or TRBV12-4 and TRBJ1-2; D uncertain. The CDR3 has 13 residues. The V gene lost 3 bases and the J gene lost 3 bases, with 8 bases spanning the gap. The CDR3 spells CASSFRQDYGYTF. As DNA, the CDR3 is TGTGCCAGCAGTTTTCGGCAGGACTATGGCTACACCTTC.

The chain joins TRBV5-1 to TRBJ2-7; tentative D call: TRBD1 (6 bases). In germline, CDR1 is SGHRS, CDR2 YFSETQ. Trimming cost V 0 bases and J 2 bases, with 15 bases left between them. The CDR3 covers 16 residues. In nucleotides, the CDR3 is TGCGCCAGCAGCTTGGAAGACAGGTCCACCGCCTACGAGCAGTACTTC. This sequence encodes CASSLEDRSTAYEQYF.

This clonotype was detected many times. The chain employs TRBV12-3 or TRBV12-4 and TRBJ1-2; perhaps TRBD1 as D (6 bases). This CDR3 spans 14 amino acids. V lost 5 bases to trimming and J lost 2 bases, with 12 bases between them. In DNA form, the CDR3 reads TGTGCCAGCAGTCCCAGACAGGTCAACTATGGCTACACCTTC. Protein sequence: CASSPRQVNYGYTF.